This TCR beta chain emerged from a study of radiotherapy plus CTLA-4 blockade in lung cancer. Study-level findings and limits: Among reported predictors of response, early blood T cell clone dynamics with interferon-beta performed best.

On this clone itself: As yet, its antigen is unknown.

The table came from immunoSEQ multiplex PCR; TCRdb's copy has only in-frame clones and leaves some out. The sample lists approximately 50,000 clones; 86% were seen once. CTLA-4 blockade using ipilimumab, together with focal radiation, was received by patients with chemo-refractory metastatic non-small-cell lung cancer. The sequence was collected from a human donor with non-small cell lung cancer that progressed on radiotherapy plus ipilimumab. Some clones in this sample may be carry-over from other donors' samples. The source was peripheral blood, collected from a patient treated with radiotherapy plus ipilimumab.

The CDR3 protein is CASSAPTGYDTQYF. CDR3 bases: TGTGCCAGCAGCGCCCCGACAGGGTACGATACGCAGTATTTT. The rearrangement uses TRBV9 and TRBJ2-3, with 7 bases aligning to TRBD1. This CDR3 spans 14 amino acids. The V gene's germline CDR1 is SGDLS and CDR2 YYNGEE. V lost 3 bases and J lost 6; bases outside the gene matches: 7.